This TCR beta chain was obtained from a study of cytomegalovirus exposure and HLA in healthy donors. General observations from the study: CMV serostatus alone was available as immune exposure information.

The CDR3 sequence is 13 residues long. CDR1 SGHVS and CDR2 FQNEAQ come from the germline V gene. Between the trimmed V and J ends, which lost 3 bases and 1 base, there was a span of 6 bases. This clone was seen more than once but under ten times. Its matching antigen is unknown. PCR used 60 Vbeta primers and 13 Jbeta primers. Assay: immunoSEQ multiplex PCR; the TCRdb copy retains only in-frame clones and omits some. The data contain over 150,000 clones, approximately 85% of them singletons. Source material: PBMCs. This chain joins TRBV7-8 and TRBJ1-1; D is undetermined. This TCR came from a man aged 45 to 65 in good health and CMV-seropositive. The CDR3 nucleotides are TGTGCCAGCAGCTTGTGGGCGAACACTGAAGCTTTCTTT. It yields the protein CASSLWANTEAFF.